This TCR beta chain was captured by sequencing in a study of T-cell reconstitution after alpha-beta-depleted transplantation in children. In its sample, this clonotype was seen many times. A TCRbeta library incorporating unique molecular identifiers was prepared. TCRdb reprocessed the PCR reads via MiXCR and lists one record per CDR3 protein. The repertoire includes 490,000 or so distinct CDR3 sequences, more than 9% of them detected once, and roughly 2.1% sits in the top ten. Germline lookup yields CDR1 MNHEY and CDR2 SVGEGT. This CDR3 has 15 amino acids. V lost 4 bases and J lost 7, with 19 bases in between.

V usage is TRBV6-2 or TRBV6-3 and J usage is TRBJ1-2; weak D call: TRBD1 (5 bases). The sequencing used PBMCs, collected before TCRalphabeta/CD19-depleted stem cell transplant. This TCR was sampled from a child aged 2-15 years with inherited bone marrow failure, due to receive a stem cell transplant. CDR3 residues: CASSFPYRDGSGYTF. The CDR3 DNA follows: TGTGCCAGCAGTTTCCCTTACCGGGACGGCTCTGGCTACACCTTC.